Sequencing of this T cell receptor beta chain was carried out in a study of control samples from healthy donors and cancer patients. Repertoires were generated with immunoSEQ multiplex PCR, while TCRdb's copy carries only in-frame clones and drops some. Here the sample spans 210,000 or so clones, about 90% being singletons. CDR1 is SGHRS and CDR2 is YFSETQ in the germline V gene. This CDR3 has 15 amino acids. Between the trimmed V and J ends, which lost 3 bases and 7 bases, there was a span of 14 bases. Sequenced sample: blood. The chain links TRBV5-1 to TRBJ1-6, with D unresolved. The receptor's source is a man aged 30 to 39 in good health. The CDR3 spells CASSSGGPLNSPLHF. CDR3 sequence (DNA): TGCGCCAGCAGCTCCGGAGGGCCCCTCAATTCACCCCTCCACTTT. Together with reference TRBV5-1 and TRBJ1-6, the CDR3 gives the full variable domain: KAGVTQTPRYLIKTRGQQVTLSCSPISGHRSVSWYQQTPGQGLQFLFEYFSETQRNKGNFPGRFSGRQFSNSRSEMNVSTLELGDSALYLCASSSGGPLNSPLHFGNGTRLTVT.